This TCR beta chain was recovered during a study of blood T cell repertoires in COVID-19. About the research overall: The United States, Italy and Spain provided the acute and convalescent COVID-19 samples. From T cells, B-cell-depleted T cells, or PBMCs came the material, which was cDNA or gDNA.

V gave up 2 bases and J gave up 5 bases; unmatched junction bases: 12. Germline V CDR1 and CDR2: SGHDT, YYEEEE. The length of the CDR3 is 16 residues. This clone was found a few times. Under the authors' procedure: Nucleated cell counts were estimated from reference gene primer amplification. This table comes from immunoSEQ multiplex PCR, and its TCRdb copy is limited to in-frame clones, with some not included. V and J calls and clone size are those listed in that table; D and trimming were worked out from the DNA. The sample carries 45,000 to 60,000 clones, about 81% recorded once. Sequenced input: peripheral blood. The clonotype was recovered from a human donor with acute or convalescent COVID-19. The donor label of this sample is uncertain. This chain connects TRBV5-6 to TRBJ2-5; TRBD1 aligns across 7 bases. DNA for the CDR3: TGTGCCAGCAGCTTATCAAACAGGGGCCAGGGGGAGACCCAGTACTTC. Its protein is CASSLSNRGQGETQYF.